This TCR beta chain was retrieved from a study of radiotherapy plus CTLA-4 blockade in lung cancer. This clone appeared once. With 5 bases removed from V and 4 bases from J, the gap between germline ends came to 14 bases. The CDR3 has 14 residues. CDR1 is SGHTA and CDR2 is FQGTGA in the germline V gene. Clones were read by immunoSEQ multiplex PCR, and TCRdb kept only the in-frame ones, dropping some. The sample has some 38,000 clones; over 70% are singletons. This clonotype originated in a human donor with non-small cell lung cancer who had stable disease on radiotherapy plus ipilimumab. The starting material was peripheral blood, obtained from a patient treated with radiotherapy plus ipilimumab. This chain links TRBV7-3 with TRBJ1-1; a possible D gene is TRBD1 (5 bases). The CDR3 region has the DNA TGTGCCAGCAGCCGAGGGGCCAGTAGCACTGAAGCTTTCTTT. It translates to CASSRGASSTEAFF.